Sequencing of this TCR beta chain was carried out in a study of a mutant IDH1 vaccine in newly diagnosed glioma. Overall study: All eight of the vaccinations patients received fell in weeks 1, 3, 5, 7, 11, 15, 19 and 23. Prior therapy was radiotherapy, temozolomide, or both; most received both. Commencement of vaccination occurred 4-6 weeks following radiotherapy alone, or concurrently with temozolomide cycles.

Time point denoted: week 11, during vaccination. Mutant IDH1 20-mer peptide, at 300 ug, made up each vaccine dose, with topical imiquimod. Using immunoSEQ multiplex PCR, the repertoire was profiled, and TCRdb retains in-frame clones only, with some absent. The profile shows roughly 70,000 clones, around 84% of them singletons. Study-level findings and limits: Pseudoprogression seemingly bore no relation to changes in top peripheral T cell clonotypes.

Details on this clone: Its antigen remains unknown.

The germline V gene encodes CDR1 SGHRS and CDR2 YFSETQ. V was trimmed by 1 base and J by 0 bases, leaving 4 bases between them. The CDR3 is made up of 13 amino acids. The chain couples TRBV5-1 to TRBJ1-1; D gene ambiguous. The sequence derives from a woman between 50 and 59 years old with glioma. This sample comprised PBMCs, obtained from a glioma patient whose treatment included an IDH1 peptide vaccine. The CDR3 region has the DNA TGCGCCAGCAGCTTGCGGATGAACACTGAAGCTTTCTTT. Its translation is CASSLRMNTEAFF.